This entry lists 20 T cell receptor beta chains sequenced from one sample in a study of response to subunit inactivated influenza vaccine. TCRdb used MiXCR to reprocess the RT-PCR reads, holding one entry per CDR3 protein. The sample contains about 540,000 distinct CDR3 sequences, less than 25% of which appear only once. The same data also went into a second study, on T cells expressing NK-cell markers. From that study: The authors made TCR beta cDNA libraries by 5'RACE template switching. This switching added a universal primer site and UMIs.

The sequencing used CD4+ T cells sorted from PBMCs, collected about 13 days after vaccination. Receptors were obtained from a man aged 50 to 60 who received an inactivated influenza vaccine.

This clonotype showed up just a few times. The J gene is TRBJ2-5, the V gene TRBV9; D is uncertain. The V end lost 0 bases, the J end lost 4 bases, and 10 bases lay between the germline ends. The CDR3 runs to 14 residues. Germline CDR1 SGDLS, CDR2 YYNGEE. DNA for the CDR3: TGTGCCAGCAGCGTAGAACCAGCGTCAGAGACCCAGTACTTC. Translation: CASSVEPASETQYF.

For the CDR3, the DNA is TGTGCCACCAGTGAAGGCGGGGGACAAAAGAAGACCCAGTACTTC. Amino acids: CATSEGGGQKKTQYF. This chain connects TRBV24-1 to TRBJ2-5; D perhaps matches TRBD2 (7 bases). The V gene lost 4 bases and the J gene lost 6 bases, with 17 bases spanning the gap. Germline V gives CDR1 KGHDR, CDR2 SFDVKD. The CDR3 extends over 15 amino acids.

The CDR3 nucleotides are TGTGCCACCAGCAGAGTTGACTGGGAGACCCAGTACTTC. Protein sequence: CATSRVDWETQYF. The gene calls are TRBV15 and TRBJ2-5; D not resolved. The V gene's germline CDR1 is LNHNV and CDR2 YYDKDF (reference sequence). The CDR3 has 13 amino acids. V was cut by 1 base and J by 5 bases, with 8 bases left in between.

This chain joins TRBV27 and TRBJ2-1, with TRBD2 identical over 7 bases. The germline V gene encodes CDR1 MNHEY and CDR2 SMNVEV (reference sequence). The J segment lost 4 bases and the V segment lost 8 bases, leaving 5 bases of the junction unmatched. The CDR3 has 13 amino acids. CDR3 amino acids: CASRLAGYNEQFF. The CDR3 DNA reads as TGTGCCAGCCGGTTAGCGGGTTACAATGAGCAGTTCTTC.

The CDR3 sequence is CASSSGERGTQYF. The DNA for the CDR3 is TGTGCCAGCAGCTCCGGGGAGCGGGGTACGCAGTATTTT. V usage is TRBV7-2 and J usage is TRBJ2-3; 7 positions match TRBD2. The CDR3 spans 13 residues. Losses at the gene ends were 4 bases for V and 8 bases for J; bases not matched to a gene: 6. CDR1 and CDR2 from the germline V gene are SGHTA and FQGNSA.

The chain has TRBV10-3 and TRBJ2-7; D is unclear. CDR3 length: 11 residues. CDR1 ENHRY and CDR2 SYGVKD come from the germline V gene. With 4 bases removed from V and 9 bases from J, the gap between germline ends came to 10 bases. CDR3 in amino acids: CAISVGVGQYF. CDR3 DNA: TGTGCCATCAGTGTCGGTGTCGGGCAGTACTTC.

This clonotype has more than one count but fewer than ten. The chain couples TRBV3-1 to TRBJ2-7; D ambiguous. Germline V gene sequence: CDR1 LGHDT, CDR2 YNNKEL (reference sequence). The CDR3 totals 14 residues. Trimming shortened V by 0 bases and J by 2 bases, and 8 bases separated the two germline ends. For the CDR3, the DNA is TGTGCCAGCAGCCAAGAGGGTGGCACCTACGAGCAGTACTTC. It translates to CASSQEGGTYEQYF.

The chain combines TRBV7-9 with TRBJ2-5, with D possibly called TRBD1 or TRBD2 (7 bases each). Trimming removed 2 bases at V and 4 bases at J, with 17 bases between. Looked up from germline, CDR1 is SEHNR and CDR2 is FQNEAQ (reference sequence). CDR3 length: 16 amino acids. The CDR3 coding sequence is TGTGCCAGCAGCTTACCCACGGGGAGGGGGCGAGAGACCCAGTACTTC. As protein: CASSLPTGRGRETQYF. Combining the CDR3 with reference TRBV7-9 and TRBJ2-5 gives the whole variable domain DTGVSQNPRHKITKRGQNVTFRCDPISEHNRLYWYRQTLGQGPEFLTYFQNEAQLEKSRLLSDRFSAERPKGSFSTLEIQRTEQGDSAMYLCASSLPTGRGRETQYFGPGTRLLVL.

This clonotype occurred a few times. The chain couples TRBV7-9 to TRBJ1-6, with 7 nucleotides matching TRBD1. Germline V gene data show CDR1 as SEHNR and CDR2 as FQNEAQ (reference sequence). This CDR3 region has 16 residues. V gave up 0 bases and J gave up 7 bases; unmatched junction bases: 6. DNA of the CDR3: TGTGCCAGCAGCTTAGCGGAGGCAGGGGGAAATTCACCCCTCCACTTT. Protein: CASSLAEAGGNSPLHF.

This clonotype was seen a few times. V and J are TRBV5-1 and TRBJ2-7; perhaps D is TRBD1 or TRBD2 (5 bases each). From germline, CDR1 is SGHRS and CDR2 YFSETQ. Trimming pared 4 bases from V and 5 bases from J, leaving 13 bases between. The CDR3 is made up of 13 amino acids. The CDR3 protein is CASSPGPGNEQYF. The CDR3 region has the DNA TGCGCCAGCAGCCCGGGACCGGGCAACGAGCAGTACTTC.

The J gene is TRBJ2-5, the V gene TRBV29-1; unclear D gene. Between the trimmed V and J ends, which lost 4 bases and 3 bases, there was a span of 9 bases. CDR3 size: 12 residues. In germline, CDR1 is SQVTM, CDR2 ANQGSEA. Here the CDR3 reads CSVGRAKETQYF. The CDR3 DNA sequence: TGCAGCGTTGGCCGGGCCAAAGAGACCCAGTACTTC.

This clonotype has a handful of counts. The chain links TRBV4-2 to TRBJ2-1, with 8 bases lining up with TRBD2. The CDR3 has 16 amino acids. V lost 2 bases, J lost 3 bases, and 6 bases stayed unmatched. CDR1 and CDR2 from the germline V gene are LGHNA and YNFKEQ. This CDR3 is CASSQNLRGGYNEQFF. CDR3 sequence (DNA): TGTGCCAGCAGCCAAAACCTACGGGGGGGCTACAATGAGCAGTTCTTC.

In this sample, this clonotype turned up a few times. The CDR3, as DNA: TGCAGTGCTATAGTCTCCGAGCAGTACTTC. This gives the protein CSAIVSEQYF. The chain is built from TRBV20-1 and TRBJ2-7, with D uncertain. Per the germline V gene, CDR1 is DFQATT and CDR2 is SNEGSKA (reference sequence). The CDR3 covers 10 residues. Trimming pared 4 bases from V and 6 bases from J, leaving 7 bases between.

This clonotype was detected a few times. Written as DNA, the CDR3 is TGCGCCAGCAGCGGGGACATAAAAAACATTCAGTACTTC. Translating gives CASSGDIKNIQYF. The chain has TRBV5-1 and TRBJ2-4; tentatively, D is TRBD1 (6 bases). Trimming took off 4 bases at V and 4 bases at J, with 9 bases between the two ends. Germline V gene data show CDR1 as SGHRS and CDR2 as YFSETQ. This CDR3 contains 13 residues.

There are many counts of this clonotype. J is TRBJ1-5 and V is TRBV3-1; 8 positions agree with TRBD1. From germline, CDR1 is LGHDT and CDR2 YNNKEL (reference sequence). The CDR3 spans 16 residues. V gave up 1 base and J gave up 7 bases; unmatched junction bases: 9. The CDR3 sequence is CASSQGYRGVGQPQHF. As DNA, the CDR3 is TGTGCCAGCAGCCAAGGATACAGGGGGGTGGGACAGCCCCAGCATTTT.

This clonotype was seen ten or more times. This chain joins TRBV28 and TRBJ2-3; TRBD1 is a possible D gene (5 bases). Trimming removed 8 bases from V and 3 bases from J, with 18 bases in between. This CDR3 spans 15 amino acids. Germline assignment: CDR1 MDHEN and CDR2 SYDVKM. CDR3 in amino acids: CASGSPGLGTDTQYF. The CDR3 nucleotides are TGTGCCAGCGGCTCTCCAGGGTTGGGAACAGATACGCAGTATTTT.

The chain has TRBV28 and TRBJ2-7; D remains unclear. The ends were cut back, 6 bases at V and 5 bases at J, with 8 bases in the middle. This CDR3 is built from 11 residues. Germline CDR1 is MDHEN and CDR2 is SYDVKM. The CDR3 region is CASREGDEQYF. The CDR3 DNA follows: TGTGCCAGCAGGGAAGGCGACGAGCAGTACTTC.

The V call is TRBV4-1, the J call TRBJ2-3, with 9 bases lining up with TRBD1. Germline trimming cut 2 bases from V and 9 bases from J; bases unmatched to any gene: 6. This CDR3 is 14 amino acids long. Per the germline V gene, CDR1 is MGHRA and CDR2 is YSYEKL. The chain's CDR3 is CASSQSWDRATQYF. In nucleotides, the CDR3 is TGCGCCAGCAGCCAATCCTGGGACAGGGCCACGCAGTATTTT.

V is TRBV18 and J is TRBJ2-2; possibly TRBD1 for D (6 bases). The CDR3 is 14 amino acids. Between the trimmed V and J ends, which lost 2 bases and 5 bases, there was a span of 9 bases. Germline CDR1 reads KGHSH; CDR2 reads LQKENI. The CDR3 region has the DNA TGTGCCAGCTCACCAAAGGACAGAACCGGGGAGCTGTTTTTT. This gives the protein CASSPKDRTGELFF.

This clonotype occurred a few times. This chain connects TRBV20-1 to TRBJ2-1; 7 bases fit TRBD2. Germline assignment: CDR1 DFQATT and CDR2 SNEGSKA (reference sequence). V trimming: 5 bases; J trimming: 6 bases; junction bases outside the gene matches: 4. The length of the CDR3 is 12 residues. DNA of the CDR3: TGCAGTGCTCCCGCGGGAGTCAATGAGCAGTTCTTC. Protein sequence: CSAPAGVNEQFF.